The next 9 T cell receptor beta chains were all read from a single sample in a study of PD-1 blockade in classical Hodgkin lymphoma. All trial patients relapsed after autologous stem cell transplantation. TCRdb keeps only in-frame clones here, not all; method: immunoSEQ multiplex PCR. The sample lists just over 50,000 clones; 73% were seen once. The sequenced sample was peripheral blood mononuclear cells (PBMCs), obtained before the second cycle of nivolumab. The receptors originated from a human donor with classical Hodgkin lymphoma.

The chain employs TRBV7-3 and TRBJ2-1; D is unresolved. The CDR3 covers 13 residues. Germline CDR1 SGHTA, CDR2 FQGTGA. The ends were cut back, 3 bases at V and 8 bases at J, with 11 bases in the middle. The CDR3 sequence: CASSLWLADEQFF. DNA of the CDR3: TGTGCCAGCAGCTTGTGGCTCGCAGATGAGCAGTTCTTC.

V gene TRBV5-4 combines with J gene TRBJ1-5; TRBD1 agrees at 8 bases. Trimming took 2 bases from V and 5 from J; bases not matched to a gene: 9. The CDR3 has 16 residues. The germline CDR1 and CDR2 sequences are SGHNT and YYREEE (reference sequence). CDR3 protein: CASSLNGQGAHQPQHF. DNA of the CDR3: TGTGCCAGCAGCTTAAATGGACAGGGTGCCCATCAGCCCCAGCATTTT.

The chain carries TRBV29-1 and TRBJ1-2; 8 bases are a match to TRBD1. The CDR3 is 11 amino acids. Trimming at V came to 6 bases and at J to 7 bases, leaving 4 bases not matched to a gene. The germline CDR1 and CDR2 sequences are SQVTM and ANQGSEA. CDR3 amino acids: CSVGTGGGYTF. Here the CDR3 DNA reads TGCAGCGTCGGGACAGGTGGTGGCTACACCTTC.

The sample holds many counts of this clone. The chain carries TRBV18 and TRBJ1-2; D is unresolved. Germline loops: CDR1 KGHSH, CDR2 LQKENI. The CDR3 has 15 residues. The V end was cut by 4 bases, the J end by 3 bases, with 15 bases between. CDR3 nucleotide sequence: TGTGCCAGCTCACTGCGACCCCTTCCGGACTATGGCTACACCTTC. Protein sequence: CASSLRPLPDYGYTF. The full variable domain, completed using reference TRBV18 and TRBJ1-2, is NAGVMQNPRHLVRRRGQEARLRCSPMKGHSHVYWYRQLPEEGLKFMVYLQKENIIDESGMPKERFSAEFPKEGPSILRIQQVVRGDSAAYFCASSLRPLPDYGYTFGSGTRLTVV.

The chain employs TRBV7-9 and TRBJ2-7; possibly TRBD1 or TRBD2 for D (5 bases each). V was cut by 3 bases and J by 2 bases, with 17 bases left in between. The length of the CDR3 is 16 residues. CDR1 and CDR2 from the germline V gene are SEHNR and FQNEAQ (reference sequence). CDR3 sequence reads: CASSLETGAHPYEQYF. The CDR3 coding sequence is TGTGCCAGCAGCTTGGAAACCGGGGCCCACCCCTACGAGCAGTACTTC. Drawing the rest from reference TRBV7-9 and TRBJ2-7, the complete variable domain is DTGVSQNPRHKITKRGQNVTFRCDPISEHNRLYWYRQTLGQGPEFLTYFQNEAQLEKSRLLSDRFSAERPKGSFSTLEIQRTEQGDSAMYLCASSLETGAHPYEQYFGPGTRLTVT.

V and J are TRBV18 and TRBJ2-5; D not certain. Trimming shortened V by 3 bases and J by 0 bases, and 14 bases separated the two germline ends. The CDR3 is 16 amino acids. Per the germline V gene, CDR1 is KGHSH and CDR2 is LQKENI. The CDR3 region is CASSPLVGPYQETQYF. CDR3 coding DNA: TGTGCCAGCTCACCTTTAGTAGGACCGTACCAAGAGACCCAGTACTTC.

V is TRBV19 and J is TRBJ1-5; D is ambiguous. V lost 6 bases and J lost 6, with 12 bases in between. The CDR3 runs to 13 residues. The germline V gene has CDR1 LNHDA and CDR2 SQIVND (reference sequence). This CDR3 is CASRQFGTQPQHF. DNA for the CDR3: TGTGCCAGTAGGCAGTTTGGCACTCAGCCCCAGCATTTT.

The V call is TRBV29-1, the J call TRBJ2-5; 12 positions agree with TRBD2. The DNA matches TRBJ2-7 better at its end, which makes the J call doubtful. There are 15 residues in the CDR3. From germline, CDR1 is SQVTM and CDR2 ANQGSEA. The CDR3 DNA reads TGCAGCGTTGAAGATCCTAGCGGGAGGGAGTACGAGCAGTACTTC. Translating gives CSVEDPSGREYEQYF.

The chain employs TRBV19 and TRBJ1-1; D uncertain. V lost 3 bases to trimming and J lost 4 bases, with 12 bases between them. This CDR3 spans 14 amino acids. CDR1 and CDR2 from the germline V gene are LNHDA and SQIVND (reference sequence). The CDR3 loop reads CASSIDGRGTEAFF. In DNA, the CDR3 is TGTGCCAGTAGTATTGACGGTCGGGGCACTGAAGCTTTCTTT. The whole variable domain, filled in from reference TRBV19 and TRBJ1-1, reads DGGITQSPKYLFRKEGQNVTLSCEQNLNHDAMYWYRQDPGQGLRLIYYSQIVNDFQKGDIAEGYSVSREKKESFPLTVTSAQKNPTAFYLCASSIDGRGTEAFFGQGTRLTVV.